This T cell receptor (beta chain) came from a study of blood T cell repertoires in COVID-19. Study background: COVID-19 samples, acute and convalescent, were from the United States, Italy and Spain. Sample material is recorded as cDNA or gDNA derived from T cells, B-cell-depleted T cells, or PBMCs.

J was trimmed by 1 base and V by 2 bases; bases with no gene match: 5. The CDR3 totals 16 residues. Germline V CDR1 and CDR2: SGDLS, YYNGEE. Original data processing: Using reference gene primer amplification, nucleated cell counts were estimated. Measured with immunoSEQ multiplex PCR; TCRdb has only the in-frame clones, and not every one. The V and J calls and clone size come from that table; D and trimming were worked out from the DNA. The table records about 270,000 clones, approximately 81% of them present only once. The material sequenced was peripheral blood. This chain uses TRBV9 with TRBJ2-2; 7 bases line up with TRBD2. The TCR sequence derives from a woman between 18 and 30 years old with acute or convalescent COVID-19. The CDR3 DNA reads as TGTGCCAGCAGCGTCCTCGGGGGGAGGAACACCGGGGAGCTGTTTTTT. Its protein product is CASSVLGGRNTGELFF.